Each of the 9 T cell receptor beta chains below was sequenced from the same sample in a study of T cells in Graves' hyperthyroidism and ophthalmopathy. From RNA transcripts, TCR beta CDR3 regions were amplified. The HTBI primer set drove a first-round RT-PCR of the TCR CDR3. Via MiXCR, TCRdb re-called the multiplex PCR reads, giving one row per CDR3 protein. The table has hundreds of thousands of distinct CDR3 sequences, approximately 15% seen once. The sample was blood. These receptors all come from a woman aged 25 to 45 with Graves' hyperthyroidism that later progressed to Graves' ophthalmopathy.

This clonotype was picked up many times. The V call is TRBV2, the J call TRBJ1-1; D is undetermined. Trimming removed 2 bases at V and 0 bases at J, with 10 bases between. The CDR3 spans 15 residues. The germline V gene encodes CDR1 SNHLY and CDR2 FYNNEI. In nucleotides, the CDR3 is TGTGCCAGCAGTGAATCGGTCAGTATGAACACTGAAGCTTTCTTT. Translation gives CASSESVSMNTEAFF.

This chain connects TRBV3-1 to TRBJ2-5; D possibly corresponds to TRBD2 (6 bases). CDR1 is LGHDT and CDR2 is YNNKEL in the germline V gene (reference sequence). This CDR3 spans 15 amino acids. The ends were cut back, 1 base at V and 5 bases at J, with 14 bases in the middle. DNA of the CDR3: TGTGCCAGCAGCCAAGCTGGGACTGGGACGGAGACCCAGTACTTC. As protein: CASSQAGTGTETQYF.

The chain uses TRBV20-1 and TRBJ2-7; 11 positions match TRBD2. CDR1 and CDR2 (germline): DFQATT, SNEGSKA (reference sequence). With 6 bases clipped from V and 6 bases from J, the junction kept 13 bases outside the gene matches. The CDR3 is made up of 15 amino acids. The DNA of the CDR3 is TGCAGTGCCGGGGGCCTAGCGGGAGGCGGTTCCGAGCAGTACTTC. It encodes CSAGGLAGGGSEQYF.

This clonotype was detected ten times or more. CDR3 DNA: TGTGCCAGCAGCTTAGAAACGGGGAACACAGATACGCAGTATTTT. It specifies CASSLETGNTDTQYF. The rearrangement joins TRBV11-2 to TRBJ2-3; tentative D call: TRBD2 (5 bases). CDR3 size: 15 residues. Germline-derived CDR1 and CDR2 are SGHAT and FQNNGV. The V gene lost 0 bases and the J gene lost 2 bases, with 9 bases spanning the gap.

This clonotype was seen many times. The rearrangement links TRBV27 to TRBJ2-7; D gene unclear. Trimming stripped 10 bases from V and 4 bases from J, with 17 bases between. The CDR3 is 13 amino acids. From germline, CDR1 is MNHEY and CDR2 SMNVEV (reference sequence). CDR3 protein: CATQTAGGYEQYF. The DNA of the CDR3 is TGTGCCACCCAGACCGCAGGTGGATACGAGCAGTACTTC.

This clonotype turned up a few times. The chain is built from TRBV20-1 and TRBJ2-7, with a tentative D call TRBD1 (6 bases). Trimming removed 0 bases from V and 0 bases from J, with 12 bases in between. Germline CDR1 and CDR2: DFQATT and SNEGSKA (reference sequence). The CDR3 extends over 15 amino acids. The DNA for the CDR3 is TGCAGTGCTAGAGATGAGGGGACAATCTCCTACGAGCAGTACTTC. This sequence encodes CSARDEGTISYEQYF.

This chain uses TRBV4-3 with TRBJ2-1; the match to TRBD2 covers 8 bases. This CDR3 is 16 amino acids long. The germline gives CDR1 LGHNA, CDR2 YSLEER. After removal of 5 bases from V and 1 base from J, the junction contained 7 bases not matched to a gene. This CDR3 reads CASSYSGIGSYNEQFF. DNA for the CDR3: TGCGCCAGCAGCTATAGCGGGATAGGGTCCTACAATGAGCAGTTCTTC.

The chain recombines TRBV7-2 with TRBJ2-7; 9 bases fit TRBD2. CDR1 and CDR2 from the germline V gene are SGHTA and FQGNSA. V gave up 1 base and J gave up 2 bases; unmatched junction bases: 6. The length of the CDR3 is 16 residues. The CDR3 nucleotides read TGTGCCAGCAGCTTAGGGGTTAGCGGGAGTCCCTACGAGCAGTACTTC. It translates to CASSLGVSGSPYEQYF.

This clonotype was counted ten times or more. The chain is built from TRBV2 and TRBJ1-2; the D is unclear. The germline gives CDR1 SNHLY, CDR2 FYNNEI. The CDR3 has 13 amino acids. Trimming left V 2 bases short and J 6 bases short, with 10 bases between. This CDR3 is CASSELRENGYTF. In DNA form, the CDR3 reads TGTGCCAGCAGTGAACTCCGGGAGAATGGCTACACCTTC.